These T cell receptor beta chains were read from a single sample in a study of cytomegalovirus exposure and HLA in healthy donors. The protocol was immunoSEQ multiplex PCR, while the TCRdb copy is restricted to in-frame clones and leaves out a portion. Here the sample spans more than 90,000 clones, over 75% being singletons. The specimen sequenced was PBMCs. The receptors come from a man aged 50 or older in good health and CMV-seronegative. Each CDR3 is given without its conserved first and last residue.

j_call | v_call | cdr3_aa
TRBJ2-2 | TRBV25-1 | ASLRRAGELF
TRBJ2-1 | TRBV7-8 | ASSLTPTGTAAYNEQF
TRBJ1-6 | TRBV10-3 | AISSTGTGIRSPLH
TRBJ2-1 | TRBV15 | ATSLRGTNEQF
TRBJ2-5 | TRBV5-1 | ASSRRGGRLEETQY
TRBJ2-6 | TRBV6-1 | ASSETGWSRANVLT
TRBJ2-7 | TRBV11-2 | ASSWEGGLAASYEQY
TRBJ2-1 | TRBV29-1 | SVRTSGRGRDEQF
TRBJ2-1 | TRBV5-1 | ASSLAASGYNEQF
TRBJ2-3 | TRBV6-1 | ASGHETDTQY
TRBJ2-7 | TRBV28 | ASRLAGAIYEQY
TRBJ2-1 | TRBV30 | AWSVELEMRGGSYNEQF
TRBJ1-2 | TRBV27 | ASSLSDRVGGYT
TRBJ1-1 | TRBV28 | ASSLAIGKRTNTEAF
TRBJ2-7 | TRBV9 | ASSVQGFGEQY
TRBJ2-2 | TRBV7-7 | ASSLERGRTGELF
TRBJ2-5 | TRBV7-2 | ASSRGGRQETQY
TRBJ2-7 | TRBV7-2 | ASSLAGAVVDEQY